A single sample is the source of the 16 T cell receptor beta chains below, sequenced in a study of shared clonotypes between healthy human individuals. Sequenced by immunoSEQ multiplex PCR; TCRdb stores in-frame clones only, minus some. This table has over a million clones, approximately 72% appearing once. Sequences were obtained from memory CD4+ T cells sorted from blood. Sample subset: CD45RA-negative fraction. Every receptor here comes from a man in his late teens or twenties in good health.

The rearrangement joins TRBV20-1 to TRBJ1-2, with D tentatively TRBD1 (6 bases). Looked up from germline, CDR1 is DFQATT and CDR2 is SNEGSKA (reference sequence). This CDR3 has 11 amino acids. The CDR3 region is CSRRGGHGYTF. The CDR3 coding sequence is TGCAGCAGAAGAGGGGGACATGGCTACACCTTC.

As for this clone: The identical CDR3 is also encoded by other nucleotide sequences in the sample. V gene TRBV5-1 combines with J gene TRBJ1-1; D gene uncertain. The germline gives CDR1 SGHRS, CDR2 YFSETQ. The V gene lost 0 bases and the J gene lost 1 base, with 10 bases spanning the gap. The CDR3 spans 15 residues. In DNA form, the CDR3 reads TGCGCCAGCAGCTTGGCCGACCGAGAGAACACTGAAGCTTTCTTT. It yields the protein CASSLADRENTEAFF.

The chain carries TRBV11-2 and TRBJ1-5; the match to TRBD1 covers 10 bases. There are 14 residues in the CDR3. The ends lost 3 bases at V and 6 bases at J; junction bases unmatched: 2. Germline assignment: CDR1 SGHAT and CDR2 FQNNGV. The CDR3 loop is CASSLDRGGQPQHF. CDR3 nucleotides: TGTGCCAGCAGCTTGGACAGGGGGGGTCAGCCCCAGCATTTT.

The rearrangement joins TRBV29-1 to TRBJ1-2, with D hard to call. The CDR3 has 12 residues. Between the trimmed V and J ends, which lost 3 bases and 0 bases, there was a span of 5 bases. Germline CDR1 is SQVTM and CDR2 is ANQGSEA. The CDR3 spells CSVDSPNYGYTF. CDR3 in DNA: TGCAGCGTTGATAGCCCTAACTATGGCTACACCTTC.

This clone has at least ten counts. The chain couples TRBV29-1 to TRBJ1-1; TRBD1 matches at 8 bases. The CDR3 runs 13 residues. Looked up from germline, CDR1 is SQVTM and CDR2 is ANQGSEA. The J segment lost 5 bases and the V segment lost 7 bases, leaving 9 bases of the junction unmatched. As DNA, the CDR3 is TGCAGCGAACAACAGGGGGTATTGACTGAAGCTTTCTTT. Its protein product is CSEQQGVLTEAFF.

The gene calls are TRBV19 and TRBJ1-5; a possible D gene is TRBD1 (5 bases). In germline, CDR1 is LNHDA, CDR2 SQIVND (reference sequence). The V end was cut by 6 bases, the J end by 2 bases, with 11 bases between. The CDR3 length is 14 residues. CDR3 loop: CASRQAGGNQPQHF. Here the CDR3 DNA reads TGTGCCAGTAGACAGGCAGGCGGCAATCAGCCCCAGCATTTT. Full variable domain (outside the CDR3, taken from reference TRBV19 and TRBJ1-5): DGGITQSPKYLFRKEGQNVTLSCEQNLNHDAMYWYRQDPGQGLRLIYYSQIVNDFQKGDIAEGYSVSREKKESFPLTVTSAQKNPTAFYLCASRQAGGNQPQHFGDGTRLSIL.

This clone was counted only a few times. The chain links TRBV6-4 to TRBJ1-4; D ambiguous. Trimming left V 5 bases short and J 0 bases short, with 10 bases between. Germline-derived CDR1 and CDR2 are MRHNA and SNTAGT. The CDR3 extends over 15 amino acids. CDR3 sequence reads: CASSPGRATNEKLFF. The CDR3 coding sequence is TGTGCCAGCAGTCCCGGACGGGCAACTAATGAAAAACTGTTTTTT.

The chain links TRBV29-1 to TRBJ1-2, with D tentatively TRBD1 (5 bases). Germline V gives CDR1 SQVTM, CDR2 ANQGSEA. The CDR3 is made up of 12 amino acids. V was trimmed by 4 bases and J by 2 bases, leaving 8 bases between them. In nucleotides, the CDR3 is TGCAGCGTTGGGGGGATAAACTATGGCTACACCTTC. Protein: CSVGGINYGYTF.

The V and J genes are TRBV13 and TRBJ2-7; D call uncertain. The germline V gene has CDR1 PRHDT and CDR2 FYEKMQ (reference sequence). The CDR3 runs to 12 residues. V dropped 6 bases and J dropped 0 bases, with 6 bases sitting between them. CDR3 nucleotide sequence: TGTGCCAGCAGGGGTAGCTCCTACGAGCAGTACTTC. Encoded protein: CASRGSSYEQYF.

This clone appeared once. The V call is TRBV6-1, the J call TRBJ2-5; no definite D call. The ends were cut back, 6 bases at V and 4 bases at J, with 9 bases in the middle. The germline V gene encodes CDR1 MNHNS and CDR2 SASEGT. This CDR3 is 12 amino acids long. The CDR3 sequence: CASRVLGETQYF. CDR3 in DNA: TGTGCCAGCAGAGTCCTGGGAGAGACCCAGTACTTC.

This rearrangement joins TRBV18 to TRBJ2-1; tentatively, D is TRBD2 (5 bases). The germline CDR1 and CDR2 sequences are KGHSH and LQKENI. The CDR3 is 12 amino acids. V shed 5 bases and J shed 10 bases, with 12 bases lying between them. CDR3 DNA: TGTGCCAGCTCAACTTCATCGGGGGAGCAGTTCTTC. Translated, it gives CASSTSSGEQFF.

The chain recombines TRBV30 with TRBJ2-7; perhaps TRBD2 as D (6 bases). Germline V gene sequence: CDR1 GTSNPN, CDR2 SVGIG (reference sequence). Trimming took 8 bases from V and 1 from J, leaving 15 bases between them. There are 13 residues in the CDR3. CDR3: CAGGKGRSYEQYF. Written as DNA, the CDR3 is TGTGCCGGGGGGAAGGGTCGATCCTACGAGCAGTACTTC.

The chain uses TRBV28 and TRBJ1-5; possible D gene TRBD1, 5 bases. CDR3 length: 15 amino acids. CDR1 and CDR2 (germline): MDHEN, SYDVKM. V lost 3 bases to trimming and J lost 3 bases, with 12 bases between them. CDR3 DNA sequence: TGTGCCAGCAGTTTCCTTGGGGGGAACAATCAGCCCCAGCATTTT. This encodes CASSFLGGNNQPQHF.

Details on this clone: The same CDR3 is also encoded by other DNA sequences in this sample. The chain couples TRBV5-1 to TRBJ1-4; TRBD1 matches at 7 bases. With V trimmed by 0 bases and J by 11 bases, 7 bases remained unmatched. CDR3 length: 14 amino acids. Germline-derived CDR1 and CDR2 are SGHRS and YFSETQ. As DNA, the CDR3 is TGCGCCAGCAGCTTGGGACAGGGCGGAGAGAAACTGTTTTTT. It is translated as CASSLGQGGEKLFF.

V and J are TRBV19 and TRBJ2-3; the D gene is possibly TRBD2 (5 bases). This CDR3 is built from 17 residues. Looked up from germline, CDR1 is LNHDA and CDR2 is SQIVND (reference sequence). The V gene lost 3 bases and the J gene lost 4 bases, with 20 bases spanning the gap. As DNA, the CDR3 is TGTGCCAGTAGTATTCTTACGGCGGGTTCGAACCCAGATACGCAGTATTTT. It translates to CASSILTAGSNPDTQYF.

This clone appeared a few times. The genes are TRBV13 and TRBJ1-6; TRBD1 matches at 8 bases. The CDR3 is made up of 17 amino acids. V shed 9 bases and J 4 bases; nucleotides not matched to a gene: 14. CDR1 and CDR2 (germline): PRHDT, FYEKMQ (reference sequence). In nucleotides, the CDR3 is TGTGCCAGGCCATCAGGGGGACAGGTTTATTATAATTCACCCCTCCACTTT. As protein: CARPSGGQVYYNSPLHF.